Included here is one T cell receptor (beta chain) sequence, with context. This clone was found once. The antigen it recognizes is unknown. Base qualities are not provided; no much larger clone lies one nucleotide away. Starting 14 to 28 days after the autologous transplant, patients began checkpoint therapy, which included ipilimumab at 1 mg/kg intravenously on day 1 of selected weeks. Nivolumab was administered at 3 mg/kg intravenously on day 1 of weeks 1, 4, 7, 10, and every two weeks through week 26. This was a Phase Ib clinical trial that tested ipilimumab plus nivolumab, given as combined checkpoint inhibition, for consolidation following autologous stem cell transplantation. Via the germline V gene, CDR1 is SGDLS and CDR2 YYNGEE. Trimming takes 7 bases off V and 0 bases off J; junction bases not matched to a gene: 1. The CDR3 runs 14 amino acids, cysteine and phenylalanine included. This entry keeps only the CDR3 DNA: 42 bases, framed from base 1.

This specimen belongs to a study of ipilimumab plus nivolumab after autologous stem cell transplantation (dated by TCRdb to the early 2020s). Study-level background: A median of roughly five ipilimumab doses and 8 nivolumab doses was received by trial patients. Primary refractory and relapsed disease were included in the DLBCL cohort, with 18-month progression-free survival of roughly 89% and 26%, respectively. Patients in the trial were undergoing autologous transplant and had high-risk diffuse large B cell lymphoma, mature T cell lymphoma, or multiple myeloma. Roughly 35 patients made up the trial's intent-to-treat population.

The investigation overall reported the following: Combined checkpoint inhibition appeared tolerable as post-transplant consolidation, according to the authors' conclusion. The authors stated that profiles of the T cell receptor repertoire, regulatory T cell phenotype and gut microbiota provided a biologic rationale for studying this approach further.

Library preparation used the immunoSEQ multiplex PCR assay. Entries here come from immuneACCESS through TCRdb and include only in-frame sequences with V and J called. Some clones fail to appear in such tables; in the studies checked, an unresolved V gene covers under half of the shortfall, and the cause of the remainder is unknown. Across this sample there are tens of thousands of clones, with under 85% seen only once. Clones ranked in the top ten supply under 2.5% of the sample. The sequence links TRBV9 to TRBJ2-2; the central 9 bases match TRBD2. The clonotype originates from a male donor with diffuse large B-cell lymphoma. The sequencing used PBMCs, collected in a trial of ipilimumab plus nivolumab as post-transplant consolidation. The DNA reads as follows: TGTGCCAGCTTAGCGGGGGCGAACACCGGGGAGCTGTTTTTT. Translation gives CASLAGANTGELFF.